Listed here is a single T cell receptor beta chain. Generated by immunoSEQ multiplex PCR, the TCRdb table keeps only in-frame clones and is missing some. The sample holds 70,000 to 95,000 clones; around 87% are singletons and the top ten take less than 0.7%. This entry comes from a study of OX40 agonist ivuxolimab in advanced cancers. For the study at large: The eligibility criteria allowed prior anti-PD-1, anti-PD-L1 or anti-CTLA-4 therapy, and 30% to 40% had some.

Germline V gives CDR1 SGHAT, CDR2 FQNNGV. The CDR3 sequence is 13 residues long. The V end lost 0 bases, the J end lost 5 bases, and 6 bases lay between the germline ends. The source was CD4+ or CD8+ T cells sorted from blood, collected in a trial of the OX40 agonist ivuxolimab. This sequence was found in an adult with an advanced solid tumor such as melanoma, head and neck, liver or kidney cancer. The chain links TRBV11-2 to TRBJ2-3, with D uncertain. CDR3 in DNA: TGTGCCAGCAGCTTAGACCGGATAGATACGCAGTATTTT. Encoded protein: CASSLDRIDTQYF.